The clone carrying this T cell receptor beta chain has ten or more counts. The data stem from a study of Graves' ophthalmopathy and Graves' hyperthyroidism. RNA transcripts were the template, and TCR beta CDR3 regions were amplified from them. The first-round RT-PCR employed HTBI primers together with the Qiagen OneStep RT-PCR kit. A multiplex PCR was then performed as the second round. MiXCR, applied by TCRdb to the multiplex PCR reads, yields one record per CDR3 protein. The table has 450,000 or so distinct CDR3 sequences, approximately 15% seen once. This clonotype originated in a woman between 25 and 40 years old with Graves' ophthalmopathy. Sequenced: blood.

The CDR3 DNA reads as TGTGCCATCAGGATCCGGGACGGGGACACTGAAGCTTTCTTT. Translating gives CAIRIRDGDTEAFF. The chain employs TRBV10-3 and TRBJ1-1; maybe TRBD1 (5 bases). Germline CDR1 and CDR2: ENHRY and SYGVKD. CDR3 length: 14 amino acids. Trimming took 6 bases from V and 3 from J, leaving 14 bases between them.